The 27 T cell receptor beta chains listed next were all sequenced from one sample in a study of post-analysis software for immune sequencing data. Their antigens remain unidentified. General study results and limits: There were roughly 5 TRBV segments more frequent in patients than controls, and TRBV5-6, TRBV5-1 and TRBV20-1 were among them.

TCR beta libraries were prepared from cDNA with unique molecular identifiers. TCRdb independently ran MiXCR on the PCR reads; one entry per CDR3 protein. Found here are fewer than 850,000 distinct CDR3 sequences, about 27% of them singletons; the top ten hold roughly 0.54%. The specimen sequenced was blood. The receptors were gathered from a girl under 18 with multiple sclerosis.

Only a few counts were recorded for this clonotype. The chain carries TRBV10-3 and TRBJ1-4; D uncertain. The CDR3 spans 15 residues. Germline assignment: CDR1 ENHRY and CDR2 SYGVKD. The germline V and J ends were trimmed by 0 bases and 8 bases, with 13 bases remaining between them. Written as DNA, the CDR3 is TGTGCCATCAGTGAGTCCTGGGAAGGAAGGGAAAAACTGTTTTTT. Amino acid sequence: CAISESWEGREKLFF.

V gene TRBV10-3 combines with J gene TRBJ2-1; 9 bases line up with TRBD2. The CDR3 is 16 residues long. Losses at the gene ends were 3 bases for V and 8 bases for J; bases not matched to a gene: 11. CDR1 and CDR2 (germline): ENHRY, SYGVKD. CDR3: CAISERSGSHVDEQFF. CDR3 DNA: TGTGCCATCAGTGAACGTAGCGGGAGCCACGTAGATGAGCAGTTCTTC.

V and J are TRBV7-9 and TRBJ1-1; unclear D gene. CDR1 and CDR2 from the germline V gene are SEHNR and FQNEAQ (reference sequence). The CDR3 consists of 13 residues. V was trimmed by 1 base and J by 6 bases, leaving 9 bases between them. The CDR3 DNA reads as TGTGCCAGCAGCTTAGGAGCGGGCGCTGAAGCTTTCTTT. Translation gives CASSLGAGAEAFF.

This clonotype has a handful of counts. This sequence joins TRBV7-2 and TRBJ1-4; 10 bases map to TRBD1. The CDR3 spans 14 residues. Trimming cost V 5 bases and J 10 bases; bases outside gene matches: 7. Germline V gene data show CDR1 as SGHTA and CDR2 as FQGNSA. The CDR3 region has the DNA TGTGCCAGCAGCCCCGGACAGGGGGGGGGAAAACTGTTTTTT. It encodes CASSPGQGGGKLFF.

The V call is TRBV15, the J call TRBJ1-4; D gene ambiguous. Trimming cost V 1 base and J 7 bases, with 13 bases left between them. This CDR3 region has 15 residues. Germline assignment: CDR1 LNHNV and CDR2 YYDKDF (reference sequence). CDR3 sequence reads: CATSRGGAGSEKLFF. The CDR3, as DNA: TGTGCCACCAGCAGAGGTGGAGCGGGGAGTGAAAAACTGTTTTTT.

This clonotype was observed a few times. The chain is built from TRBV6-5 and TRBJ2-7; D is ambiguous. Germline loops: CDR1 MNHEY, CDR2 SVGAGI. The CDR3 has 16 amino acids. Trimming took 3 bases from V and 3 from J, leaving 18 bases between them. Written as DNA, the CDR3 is TGTGCCAGCAGTTATTCTTCAGGTTTCTCTGGCTACGAGCAGTACTTC. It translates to CASSYSSGFSGYEQYF.

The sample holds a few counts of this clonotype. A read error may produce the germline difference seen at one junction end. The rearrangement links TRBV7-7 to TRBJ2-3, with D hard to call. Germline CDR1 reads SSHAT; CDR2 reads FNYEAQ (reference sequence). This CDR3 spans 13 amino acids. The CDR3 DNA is TGTGCTAGCAGCTTAGACGAGGCAGATACGCAGTATTTT. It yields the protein CASSLDEADTQYF. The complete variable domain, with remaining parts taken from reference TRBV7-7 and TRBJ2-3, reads GAGVSQSPRYKVTKRGQDVTLRCDPISSHATLYWYQQALGQGPEFLTYFNYEAQPDKSGLPSDRFSAERPEGSISTLTIQRTEQRDSAMYRCASSLDEADTQYFGPGTRLTVL.

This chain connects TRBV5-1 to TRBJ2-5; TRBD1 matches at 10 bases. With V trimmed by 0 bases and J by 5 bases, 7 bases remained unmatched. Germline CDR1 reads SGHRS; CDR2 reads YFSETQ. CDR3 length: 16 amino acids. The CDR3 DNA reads TGCGCCAGCAGCTTGGCCGACAGGGGGCGGCGGGAGACCCAGTACTTC. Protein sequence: CASSLADRGRRETQYF.

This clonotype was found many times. The CDR3 loop is CSVEGGGLRREQFF. The CDR3 DNA reads TGCAGCGTTGAAGGGGGGGGACTCCGCCGAGAGCAGTTCTTC. This sequence joins TRBV29-1 and TRBJ2-1, with TRBD2 matching over 7 bases. This CDR3 has 14 amino acids. The trim removed 1 base at V and 10 bases at J, leaving 10 bases unmatched. Germline V CDR1 and CDR2: SQVTM, ANQGSEA.

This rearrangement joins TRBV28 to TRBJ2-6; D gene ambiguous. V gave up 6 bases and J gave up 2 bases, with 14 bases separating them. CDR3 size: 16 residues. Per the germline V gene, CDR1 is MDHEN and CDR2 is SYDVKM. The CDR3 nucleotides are TGTGCCAGCAGCTCACCCCCAAGGGCTGGGGCCAACGTCCTGACTTTC. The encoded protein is CASSSPPRAGANVLTF.

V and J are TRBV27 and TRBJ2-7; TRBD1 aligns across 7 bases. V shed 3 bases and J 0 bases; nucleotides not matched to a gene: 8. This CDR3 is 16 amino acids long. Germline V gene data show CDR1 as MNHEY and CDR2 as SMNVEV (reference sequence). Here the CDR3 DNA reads TGTGCCAGCAGTTTTAACACAGGGACAGCCTCCTACGAGCAGTACTTC. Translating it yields CASSFNTGTASYEQYF.

CDR3 bases: TGTGCCAGCCTTAACTTTTTCGGTGGCAATCAGCCCCAGCATTTT. As protein: CASLNFFGGNQPQHF. The chain employs TRBV28 and TRBJ1-5, with D hard to call. The CDR3 sequence is 15 residues long. Germline V gene data show CDR1 as MDHEN and CDR2 as SYDVKM. The V gene lost 8 bases and the J gene lost 2 bases, with 16 bases spanning the gap.

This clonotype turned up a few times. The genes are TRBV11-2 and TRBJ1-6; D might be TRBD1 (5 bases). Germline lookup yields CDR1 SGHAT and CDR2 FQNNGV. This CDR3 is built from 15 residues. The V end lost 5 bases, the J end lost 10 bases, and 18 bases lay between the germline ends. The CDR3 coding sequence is TGTGCCAGCAGCCCCCCGGGCAAGCGGGACTCACCCCTCCACTTT. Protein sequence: CASSPPGKRDSPLHF. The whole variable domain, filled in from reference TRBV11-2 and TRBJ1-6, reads EAGVAQSPRYKIIEKRQSVAFWCNPISGHATLYWYQQILGQGPKLLIQFQNNGVVDDSQLPKDRFSAERLKGVDSTLKIQPAKLEDSAVYLCASSPPGKRDSPLHFGNGTRLTVT.

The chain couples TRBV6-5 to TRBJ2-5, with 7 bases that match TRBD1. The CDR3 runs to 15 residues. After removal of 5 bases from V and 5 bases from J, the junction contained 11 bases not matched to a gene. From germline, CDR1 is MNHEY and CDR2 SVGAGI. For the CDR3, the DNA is TGTGCCAGCAGTCCCACTGTGACAGGGTGGGAGACCCAGTACTTC. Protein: CASSPTVTGWETQYF.

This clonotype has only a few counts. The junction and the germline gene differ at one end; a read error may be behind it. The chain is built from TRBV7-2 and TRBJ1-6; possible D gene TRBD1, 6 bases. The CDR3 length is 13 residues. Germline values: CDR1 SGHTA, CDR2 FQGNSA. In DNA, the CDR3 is TGTGCCAGCAGATACCAGGGGAATTCACCCCCCCACTTT. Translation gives CASRYQGNSPPHF. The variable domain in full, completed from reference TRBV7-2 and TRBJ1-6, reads GAGVSQSPSNKVTEKGKDVELRCDPISGHTALYWYRQSLGQGLEFLIYFQGNSAPDKSGLPSDRFSAERTGGSVSTLTIQRTQQEDSAVYLCASRYQGNSPPHFGNGTRLTVT.

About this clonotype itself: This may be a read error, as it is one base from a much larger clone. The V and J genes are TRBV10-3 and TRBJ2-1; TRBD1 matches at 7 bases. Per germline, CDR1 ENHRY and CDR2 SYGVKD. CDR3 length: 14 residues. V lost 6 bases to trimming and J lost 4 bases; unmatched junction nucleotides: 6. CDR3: CAIRPGQLYNEQFF. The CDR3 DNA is TGTGCCATCAGGCCGGGACAGTTGTACAATGAGCAGTTCTTC.

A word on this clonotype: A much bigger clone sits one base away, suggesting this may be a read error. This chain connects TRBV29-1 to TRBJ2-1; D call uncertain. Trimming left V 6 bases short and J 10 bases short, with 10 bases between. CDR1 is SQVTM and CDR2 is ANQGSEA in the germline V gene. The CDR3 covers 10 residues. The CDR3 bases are TGCAGCGTGATGAGAAGGGAGCAGTTCTTC. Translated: CSVMRREQFF.

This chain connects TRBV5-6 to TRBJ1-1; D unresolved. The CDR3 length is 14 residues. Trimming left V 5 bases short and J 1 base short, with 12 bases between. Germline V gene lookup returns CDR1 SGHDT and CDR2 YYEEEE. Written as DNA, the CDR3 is TGTGCCAGCAGTAGGCGGACTGGGAACACTGAAGCTTTCTTT. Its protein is CASSRRTGNTEAFF.

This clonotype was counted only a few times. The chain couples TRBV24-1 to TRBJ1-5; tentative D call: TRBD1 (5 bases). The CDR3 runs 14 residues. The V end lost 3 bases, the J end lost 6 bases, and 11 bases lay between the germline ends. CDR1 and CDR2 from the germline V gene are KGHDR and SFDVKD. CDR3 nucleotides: TGTGCCACCAGTGATGCGGAGGGGTCTCAGCCCCAGCATTTT. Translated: CATSDAEGSQPQHF.

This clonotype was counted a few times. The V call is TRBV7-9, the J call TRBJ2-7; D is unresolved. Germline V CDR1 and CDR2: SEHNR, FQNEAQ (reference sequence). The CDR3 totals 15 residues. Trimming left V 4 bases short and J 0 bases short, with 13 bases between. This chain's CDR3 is CASSSLGIFSYEQYF. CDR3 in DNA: TGTGCCAGCAGCTCCCTGGGGATCTTCTCCTACGAGCAGTACTTC.

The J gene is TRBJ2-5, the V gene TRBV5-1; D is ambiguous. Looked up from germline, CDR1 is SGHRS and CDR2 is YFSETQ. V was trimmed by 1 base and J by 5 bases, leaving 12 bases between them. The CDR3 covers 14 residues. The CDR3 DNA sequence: TGCGCCAGCAGCTTGAACCCTAGATGGGAGACCCAGTACTTC. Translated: CASSLNPRWETQYF.

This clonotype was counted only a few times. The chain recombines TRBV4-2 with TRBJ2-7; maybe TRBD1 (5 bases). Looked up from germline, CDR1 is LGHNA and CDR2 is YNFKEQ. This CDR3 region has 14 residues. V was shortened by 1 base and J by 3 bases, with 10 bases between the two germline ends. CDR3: CASSQGRRVYEQYF. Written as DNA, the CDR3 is TGTGCCAGCAGCCAAGGACGCAGGGTCTACGAGCAGTACTTC.

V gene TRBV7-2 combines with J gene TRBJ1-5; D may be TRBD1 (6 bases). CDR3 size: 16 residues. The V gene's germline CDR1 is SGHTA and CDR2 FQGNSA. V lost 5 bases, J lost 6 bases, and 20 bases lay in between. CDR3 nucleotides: TGTGCCAGCAGCCTTCAGGGATTTGGGGGCCGTCAGCCCCAGCATTTT. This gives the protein CASSLQGFGGRQPQHF.

This CDR3 is CAISRGRADLYEQYF. As DNA, the CDR3 is TGTGCCATCAGCCGAGGACGCGCCGACCTCTACGAGCAGTACTTC. The chain carries TRBV6-5 and TRBJ2-7; D unresolved. The CDR3 is made up of 15 amino acids. Trimming left V 10 bases short and J 3 bases short, with 22 bases between. Germline V gene lookup returns CDR1 MNHEY and CDR2 SVGAGI.

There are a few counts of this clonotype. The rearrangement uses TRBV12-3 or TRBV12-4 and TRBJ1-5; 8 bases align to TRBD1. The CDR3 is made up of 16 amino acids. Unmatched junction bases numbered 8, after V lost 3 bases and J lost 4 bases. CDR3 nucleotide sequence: TGTGCCAGCAGTTTGGGTCAGGGGGCGCGAAATCAGCCCCAGCATTTT. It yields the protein CASSLGQGARNQPQHF.

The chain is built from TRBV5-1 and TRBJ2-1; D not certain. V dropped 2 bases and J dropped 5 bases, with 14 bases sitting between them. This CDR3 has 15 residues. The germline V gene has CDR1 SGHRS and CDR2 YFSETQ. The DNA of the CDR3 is TGCGCCAGCAGCTTATCGCCAGGTCCAAACAATGAGCAGTTCTTC. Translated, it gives CASSLSPGPNNEQFF.

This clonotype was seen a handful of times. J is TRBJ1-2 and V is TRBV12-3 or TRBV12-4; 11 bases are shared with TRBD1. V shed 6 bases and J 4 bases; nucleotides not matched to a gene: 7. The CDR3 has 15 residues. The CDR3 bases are TGTGCCAGCAGGCCGACGGGACAGGGGGTCTATGGCTACACCTTC. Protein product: CASRPTGQGVYGYTF.